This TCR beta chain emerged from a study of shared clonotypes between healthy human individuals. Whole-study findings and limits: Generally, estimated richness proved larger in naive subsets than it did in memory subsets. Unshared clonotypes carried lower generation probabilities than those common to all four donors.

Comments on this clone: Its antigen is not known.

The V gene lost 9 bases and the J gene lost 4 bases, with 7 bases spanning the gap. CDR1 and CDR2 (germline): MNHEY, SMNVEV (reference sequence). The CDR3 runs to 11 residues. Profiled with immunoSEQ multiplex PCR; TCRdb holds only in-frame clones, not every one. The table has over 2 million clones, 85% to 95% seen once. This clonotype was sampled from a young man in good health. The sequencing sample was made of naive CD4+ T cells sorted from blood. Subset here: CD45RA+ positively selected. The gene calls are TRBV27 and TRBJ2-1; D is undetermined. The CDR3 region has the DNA TGTGCCAGTTCGCAGTACAATGAGCAGTTCTTC. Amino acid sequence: CASSQYNEQFF.